A selection of T cell receptor beta chains follows, all from one sample in a study of T cell responses to AZD1222 COVID-19 vaccine. Assay: immunoSEQ multiplex PCR; the TCRdb copy retains only in-frame clones and omits some. The sample contains approximately 85,000 clones, roughly 90% of which appear only once. The sample in question was peripheral blood, obtained on day 0 of AZD1222 vaccination. These receptors were taken from an adult in good health. Each CDR3 is given with its conserved first and last residue. A D gene is named only where the DNA matches it firmly. Expanded clones are given a class, and other clones once, few, many or no size at all.

size: few; D: .; J: TRBJ2-3; V: TRBV19; DNA: TGTGCCAGTAGTCCCCCCGAGATCACAGATACGCAGTATTTT; CDR3: CASSPPEITDTQYF
size: once; D: TRBD1; J: TRBJ1-4; V: TRBV29-1; DNA: TGCAGCGTTGTAGGGGGCCTTAATGAAAAACTGTTTTTT; CDR3: CSVVGGLNEKLFF
size: .; D: TRBD1; J: TRBJ2-2; V: TRBV5-6; DNA: TGTGCCAGCAGCTGGGGGACAGTCGACACCGGGGAGCTGTTTTTT; CDR3: CASSWGTVDTGELFF
size: .; D: .; J: TRBJ2-1; V: TRBV11-2; DNA: TGTGCCAGCAGCTTAGACGTGGGCCCCAAGCAGTTCTTC; CDR3: CASSLDVGPKQFF
size: .; D: .; J: TRBJ1-1; V: TRBV19; DNA: TGTGCCAGTAGTATTAAGGGAGGCGGACTACTGAACACTGAAGCTTTCTTT; CDR3: CASSIKGGGLLNTEAFF
size: once; D: .; J: TRBJ1-6; V: TRBV18; DNA: TGTGCCAGCTCACCAGGGGTGGGGAATTCACCCCTCCACTTT; CDR3: CASSPGVGNSPLHF
size: once; D: .; J: TRBJ1-1; V: TRBV10-3; DNA: TGTGCCATCAGTGAATTACCGGGGAATATGAACACTGAAGCTTTCTTT; CDR3: CAISELPGNMNTEAFF
size: .; D: .; J: TRBJ1-5; V: TRBV28; DNA: TGTGCCAGCAGTTTATCGCCAGGTCTGGGGTCTCTTGATCAGCCCCAGCATTTT; CDR3: CASSLSPGLGSLDQPQHF
size: .; D: TRBD2; J: TRBJ2-3; V: TRBV9; DNA: TGTGCCAGCAGCGTTGGGACTAGCGCCTTTAGCACAGATACGCAGTATTTT; CDR3: CASSVGTSAFSTDTQYF
size: .; D: TRBD1; J: TRBJ1-5; V: TRBV2; DNA: TGTGCCAGCAGTGTGACAGGGACAATACGCAATCAGCCCCAGCATTTT; CDR3: CASSVTGTIRNQPQHF
size: few; D: TRBD2; J: TRBJ2-1; V: TRBV27; DNA: TGTGCCAGCAGCTCCCGTAGGACTAGCGGGAGAGGAGGTGAGCAGTTCTTC; CDR3: CASSSRRTSGRGGEQFF
size: .; D: TRBD1; J: TRBJ2-7; V: TRBV9; DNA: TGTGCCAGCAGCGTAGCAGGTGGGACAGGACCCTACGAGCAGTACTTC; CDR3: CASSVAGGTGPYEQYF
size: .; D: TRBD1; J: TRBJ1-2; V: TRBV27; DNA: TGTGCCAGCAGTTCGACAGGGGGGGGCTATGGCTACACCTTC; CDR3: CASSSTGGGYGYTF
size: .; D: .; J: TRBJ2-7; V: TRBV4-2; DNA: TGTGCCAGCAGCCAAGATCTGACAGGCGCCGGGAGCTACGAGCAGTACTTC; CDR3: CASSQDLTGAGSYEQYF
size: few; D: .; J: TRBJ1-1; V: TRBV6-2/TRBV6-3; DNA: TGTGCCAGCAGTTCCGACATGAACACTGAAGCTTTCTTT; CDR3: CASSSDMNTEAFF
size: .; D: .; J: TRBJ1-1; V: TRBV18; DNA: TGTGCCAGCTCACCATTTGACAGAGACACTGAAGCTTTCTTT; CDR3: CASSPFDRDTEAFF